This is a list of T cell receptor beta chains from one sample in a study of T cell changes during pregnancy in multiple sclerosis. Assay: immunoSEQ multiplex PCR; the TCRdb copy retains only in-frame clones and omits some. Of about 54,000 clones in the sample, more than 90% are singletons; the top ten hold approximately 1%. This specimen was peripheral blood, taken after pregnancy. The origin of the receptors is a female donor in good health, enrolled as a control in a pregnancy study. Each CDR3 is given with its conserved first and last residue. A D gene is named only where the DNA matches it firmly. Some rows have no size entry. The others give once, few or many, or a class for an expanded clone.

.,few,TRBJ1-2,TRBV5-1,TGCGCCAGCAGCTTAGGACAGCGGTATGGCTACACCTTC,CASSLGQRYGYTF
TRBD1,.,TRBJ2-3,TRBV18,TGTGCCAGCTCACCACCGGACAGGGGGCCGGGAGATACGCAGTATTTT,CASSPPDRGPGDTQYF
TRBD1,.,TRBJ2-1,TRBV27,TGTGCCAGCAGATCAACAGGGGGCGCCTCCTACAATGAGCAGTTCTTC,CASRSTGGASYNEQFF
TRBD1,.,TRBJ2-4,TRBV7-9,TGTGCCAGCAGCCACCCTATGAAGGGGACAGGGTATATGGGCATTCAGTACTTC,CASSHPMKGTGYMGIQYF
.,.,TRBJ2-6,TRBV11-2,TGTGCCAGCAGCCCCTTTTACTCTGGGGCCAACGTCCTGACTTTC,CASSPFYSGANVLTF
.,.,TRBJ1-2,TRBV5-1,TGCGCCAGCAGCTTGGCCCCGGGTCCCTATGGCTACACCTTC,CASSLAPGPYGYTF
TRBD2,.,TRBJ2-1,TRBV19,TGTGCCAGTAGTATAGCAGCGGGAGGGCCCGGCTATGAGCAGTTCTTC,CASSIAAGGPGYEQFF
.,.,TRBJ2-7,TRBV7-2,TGTGCCAGCAGCTTAGTGGGCCACGAGCAGTACTTC,CASSLVGHEQYF
TRBD2,.,TRBJ2-1,TRBV10-3,TGTGCCATCAGTGAGGATGGCGGGAGGATCTCCTACAATGAGCAGTTCTTC,CAISEDGGRISYNEQFF
.,.,TRBJ2-1,TRBV18,TGTGCCAGCTCACCGGGGGGACGGGGCCACAATGAGCAGTTCTTC,CASSPGGRGHNEQFF
TRBD1,.,TRBJ1-5,TRBV28,TGTGCCAGCAGTTCCTCCACAGGGGGGAGTCAGCCCCAGCATTTT,CASSSSTGGSQPQHF
TRBD1,.,TRBJ1-5,TRBV28,TGTGCCAGCAGTCCACCCCCGACAGGGGTGAGCAATCAGCCCCAGCATTTT,CASSPPPTGVSNQPQHF
TRBD1,.,TRBJ1-1,TRBV29-1,TGCAGCGTGGCAGAAGGGGGCTGGACTGAAGCTTTCTTT,CSVAEGGWTEAFF
.,.,TRBJ2-1,TRBV5-1,TGCGCCAGCAGCTTGGCCGGGCAGGGTCTTTCCTACAATGAGCAGTTCTTC,CASSLAGQGLSYNEQFF
.,.,TRBJ1-1,TRBV19,TGTGCCAGTACCCAAGGCACCGCGGCTGAAGCTTTCTTT,CASTQGTAAEAFF
.,.,TRBJ1-4,TRBV28,TGTGCCAGCAGTCGAAGGAGGACTAATGAAAAACTGTTTTTT,CASSRRRTNEKLFF
.,.,TRBJ1-1,TRBV28,TGTGCCAGCAGTTTAAGACAGATGAACACTGAAGCTTTCTTT,CASSLRQMNTEAFF
.,.,TRBJ2-2,TRBV7-2,TGTGCCAGCAGCTTAGTACAGGTCAACACCGGGGAGCTGTTTTTT,CASSLVQVNTGELFF
.,.,TRBJ2-2,TRBV5-1,TGCGCCAGCAGCTTGTTAGCGCAGAACACCGGGGAGCTGTTTTTT,CASSLLAQNTGELFF
.,.,TRBJ1-5,TRBV30,TGTGCCTGGAGAGGGAGTAATCAGCCCCAGCATTTT,CAWRGSNQPQHF
TRBD1,.,TRBJ2-7,TRBV6-5,TGTGCCAGCAGTTACTCGACAGGGAGCTCCTACGAGCAGTACTTC,CASSYSTGSSYEQYF
TRBD1,once,TRBJ2-7,TRBV19,TGTGCCAGTAGTAAACGGGACAGACAGCTAGACTGGGCGGCCGAGCAGTACTTC,CASSKRDRQLDWAAEQYF
TRBD1,.,TRBJ2-3,TRBV6-6,TGTGCCAGCAGTTACCTCGACAGGGCGATCACAGATACGCAGTATTTT,CASSYLDRAITDTQYF
.,.,TRBJ1-5,TRBV15,TGTGCCACCAGCAGAGGGTTTAGGACAGTTCACCCACAGCCCCAGCATTTT,CATSRGFRTVHPQPQHF
TRBD2,.,TRBJ2-3,TRBV7-6,TGTGCCAGCAGCTTAACCGAGCCCCGGGGGGTGGATACGCAGTATTTT,CASSLTEPRGVDTQYF
TRBD1,.,TRBJ1-6,TRBV5-4,TGTGCCAGCAATCCCGGGACAGGGGAATATAATTCACCCCTCCACTTT,CASNPGTGEYNSPLHF
.,.,TRBJ2-5,TRBV9,TGTGCCAGCAGCGTAGAGGGGGAGACCCAGTACTTC,CASSVEGETQYF
TRBD1,.,TRBJ1-6,TRBV5-6,TGTGCCAGCAGCTTCGGGGCGGGACAGAGGAATTCACCCCTCCACTTT,CASSFGAGQRNSPLHF
.,.,TRBJ1-2,TRBV7-2,TGTGCCAGCAGCTTAGGGGGGATAGGGGGACCTAACTATGGCTACACCTTC,CASSLGGIGGPNYGYTF
.,.,TRBJ2-3,TRBV4-3,TGCGCCAGCAGCCAAGTCCCCTTCGAGGCAGATACGCAGTATTTT,CASSQVPFEADTQYF
.,.,TRBJ1-1,TRBV5-5,TGTGCCAGCAGCCCGATTGGCGGGTCCTACGGTGAAGCTTTCTTT,CASSPIGGSYGEAFF
TRBD2,.,TRBJ2-1,TRBV7-2,TGTGCCAGCAGCTTAGAGGCTAGCGGCTACAATGAGCAGTTCTTC,CASSLEASGYNEQFF
.,.,TRBJ1-1,TRBV28,TGTGCCAGCAGCGTGGGGGCGTTGGGGTACACTGAAGCTTTCTTT,CASSVGALGYTEAFF
TRBD2,.,TRBJ2-6,TRBV7-6,TGTGCCAGCAGCTTAGTGACTAGCGGGAACTCTGGGGCCAACGTCCTGACTTTC,CASSLVTSGNSGANVLTF
.,.,TRBJ1-6,TRBV15,TGTGCCACCCGGACTGAAAATTCACCCCTCCACTTT,CATRTENSPLHF
.,once,TRBJ1-1,TRBV5-1,TGCGCCAGCAGCTTGGGCTCACTCGAGAACACTGAAGCTTTCTTT,CASSLGSLENTEAFF
.,.,TRBJ2-1,TRBV19,TGTGCCAGTAGTAGCGACAGGAGCTCCTACAATGAGCAGTTCTTC,CASSSDRSSYNEQFF
TRBD1,once,TRBJ1-1,TRBV5-1,TGCGCCAGCAGCTTGTCACAGGGGGCGGGTTTGGGCACTGAAGCTTTCTTT,CASSLSQGAGLGTEAFF
.,few,TRBJ1-1,TRBV7-9,TGTGCCAGCAGCTTGCATCAGGAGAACACTGAAGCTTTCTTT,CASSLHQENTEAFF
.,.,TRBJ1-1,TRBV18,TGTGCCAGCTCACCAGGTAATCTAAACACTGAAGCTTTCTTT,CASSPGNLNTEAFF
TRBD1,once,TRBJ2-7,TRBV4-3,TGCGCCAGCAGCCAATCGGACAGGGGGGTGGGAGAGCAGTACTTC,CASSQSDRGVGEQYF
TRBD2,.,TRBJ2-2,TRBV5-1,TGCGCCAGCAGCTTTTCAGAGGGAGGGACCGGGGAGCTGTTTTTT,CASSFSEGGTGELFF
.,.,TRBJ2-3,TRBV6-5,TGTGCCAGCAGACGAACAGGGAGTGGGACAGATACGCAGTATTTT,CASRRTGSGTDTQYF
TRBD2,.,TRBJ2-5,TRBV7-2,TGTGCCAGCAGCTCAGGGACTAGCGGGAGAAGGGAGACCCAGTACTTC,CASSSGTSGRRETQYF
.,.,TRBJ1-2,TRBV6-1,TGTGCCAGCAGCGGGACTGGGGCTAACTATGGCTACACCTTC,CASSGTGANYGYTF